The T cell receptor (beta chain) described here comes from a study of cytomegalovirus exposure and HLA in healthy donors. Trimming left V 3 bases short and J 6 bases short, with 11 bases between. The CDR3 runs 13 residues. CDR1 is KGHSH, CDR2 LQKENI, per germline. The donors were part of the validation cohort of roughly 110 subjects. That cohort was separate from the first cohort, which comprised 500 to 700 subjects. Assay: immunoSEQ multiplex PCR; the TCRdb copy retains only in-frame clones and omits some. The sample has 200,000 to 250,000 clones; around four fifths are singletons. Sequencing used PBMCs. The chain joins TRBV18 to TRBJ1-2; the D gene is possibly TRBD1 (6 bases). The TCR was taken from a young woman in good health and CMV-seronegative. CDR3 loop: CASSPSGEDGYTF. Written as DNA, the CDR3 is TGTGCCAGCTCACCTTCAGGGGAAGATGGCTACACCTTC.